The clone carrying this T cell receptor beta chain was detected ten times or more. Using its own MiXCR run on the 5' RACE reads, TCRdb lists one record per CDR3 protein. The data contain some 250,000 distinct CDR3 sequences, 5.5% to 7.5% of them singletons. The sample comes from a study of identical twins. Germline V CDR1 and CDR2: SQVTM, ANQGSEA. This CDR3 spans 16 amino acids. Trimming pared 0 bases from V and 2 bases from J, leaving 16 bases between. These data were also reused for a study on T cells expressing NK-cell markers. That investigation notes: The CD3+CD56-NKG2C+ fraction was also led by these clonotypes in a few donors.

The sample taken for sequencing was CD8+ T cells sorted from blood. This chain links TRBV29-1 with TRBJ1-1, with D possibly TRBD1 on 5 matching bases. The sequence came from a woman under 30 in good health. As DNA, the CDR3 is TGCAGCGTTGAAGATGCTGGGCGACAGTTCAACACTGAAGCTTTCTTT. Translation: CSVEDAGRQFNTEAFF.